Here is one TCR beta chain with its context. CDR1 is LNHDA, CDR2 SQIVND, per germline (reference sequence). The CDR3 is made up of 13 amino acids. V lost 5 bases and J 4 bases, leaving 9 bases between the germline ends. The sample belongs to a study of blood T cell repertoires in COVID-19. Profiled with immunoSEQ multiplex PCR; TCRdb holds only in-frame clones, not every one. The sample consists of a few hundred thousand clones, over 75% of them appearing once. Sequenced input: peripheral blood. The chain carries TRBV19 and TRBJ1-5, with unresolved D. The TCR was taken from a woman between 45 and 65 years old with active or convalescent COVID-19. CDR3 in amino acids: CASSLRVNQPQHF. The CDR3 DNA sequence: TGTGCCAGTAGTCTGCGCGTAAATCAGCCCCAGCATTTT.